The 29 T cell receptor beta chains presented below share a single source sample, sequenced in a study of Ad26.COV2.S vaccination and SARS-CoV-2 variants. Clones were sequenced by immunoSEQ multiplex PCR, and TCRdb holds only the in-frame ones, with some missing. The table has over 130,000 clones, approximately 90% seen once. Sequencing was performed on peripheral blood, taken after recovery from COVID-19. These receptors all stem from a human donor who had recovered from COVID-19.

The rearrangement links TRBV6-5 to TRBJ1-5, with 8 positions matching TRBD1. Germline V CDR1 and CDR2: MNHEY, SVGAGI. V gave up 5 bases and J gave up 8 bases; unmatched junction bases: 2. The CDR3 length is 12 residues. As DNA, the CDR3 is TGTGCCAGCAGTACAGGGGGTAAGCCCCAGCATTTT. It is translated as CASSTGGKPQHF.

The gene calls are TRBV4-1 and TRBJ2-7; D ambiguous. CDR1 is MGHRA and CDR2 is YSYEKL in the germline V gene. The CDR3 is made up of 13 amino acids. The germline V and J ends were trimmed by 7 bases and 4 bases, with 14 bases remaining between them. The CDR3 is CASNDLMGYEQYF. Here the CDR3 DNA reads TGCGCCAGCAACGACCTAATGGGGTACGAGCAGTACTTC.

V is TRBV7-2 and J is TRBJ1-1; D uncertain. Germline V CDR1 and CDR2: SGHTA, FQGNSA. The CDR3 consists of 15 residues. Deletions cut 0 bases from V and 4 bases from J, with 12 bases between. CDR3 nucleotides: TGTGCCAGCAGCTTAGCGGGGTCCAGAGCCACTGAAGCTTTCTTT. Translation: CASSLAGSRATEAFF.

This chain connects TRBV7-9 to TRBJ2-1; D may be TRBD2 (7 bases). Germline V gene sequence: CDR1 SEHNR, CDR2 FQNEAQ (reference sequence). The V end lost 0 bases, the J end lost 9 bases, and 15 bases lay between the germline ends. CDR3 length equals 15 residues. In DNA form, the CDR3 reads TGTGCCAGCAGCTTAGCGGGGGGGCCAGTCGGTGAGCAGTTCTTC. Residues: CASSLAGGPVGEQFF. The variable domain in full, completed from reference TRBV7-9 and TRBJ2-1, reads DTGVSQNPRHKITKRGQNVTFRCDPISEHNRLYWYRQTLGQGPEFLTYFQNEAQLEKSRLLSDRFSAERPKGSFSTLEIQRTEQGDSAMYLCASSLAGGPVGEQFFGPGTRLTVL.

This chain links TRBV9 with TRBJ1-2, with 7 bases aligning to TRBD1. The CDR3 has 14 amino acids. The V gene end was trimmed by 2 bases and the J gene end by 4 bases; junction bases not matched to a gene: 5. Germline CDR1 and CDR2: SGDLS and YYNGEE. This chain's CDR3 is CASSVGDSAYGYTF. In DNA, the CDR3 is TGTGCCAGCAGCGTGGGGGACAGTGCCTATGGCTACACCTTC.

V and J are TRBV7-9 and TRBJ1-5; D is uncertain. The CDR3 spans 14 residues. The ends were cut back, 5 bases at V and 2 bases at J, with 10 bases in the middle. CDR1 SEHNR and CDR2 FQNEAQ come from the germline V gene (reference sequence). Here the CDR3 reads CASSPQGGNQPQHF. In DNA, the CDR3 is TGTGCCAGCAGCCCTCAAGGCGGCAATCAGCCCCAGCATTTT. The full variable domain, completed using reference TRBV7-9 and TRBJ1-5, is DTGVSQNPRHKITKRGQNVTFRCDPISEHNRLYWYRQTLGQGPEFLTYFQNEAQLEKSRLLSDRFSAERPKGSFSTLEIQRTEQGDSAMYLCASSPQGGNQPQHFGDGTRLSIL.

This sequence joins TRBV6-2 or TRBV6-3 and TRBJ1-1; 11 nucleotides agree with TRBD1. V shed 4 bases, J shed 5 bases, and the junction held 3 bases outside the gene matches. CDR3 length: 14 amino acids. CDR1 and CDR2 from the germline V gene are MNHEY and SVGEGT. The CDR3 spells CASSWTGGLTEAFF. The CDR3 coding sequence is TGTGCCAGCAGTTGGACAGGGGGCTTGACTGAAGCTTTCTTT.

The chain couples TRBV4-3 to TRBJ2-3; D unresolved. This CDR3 comprises 15 residues. V dropped 4 bases and J dropped 0 bases, with 11 bases sitting between them. Germline V gene sequence: CDR1 LGHNA, CDR2 YSLEER. This CDR3 is CASSPMGTSTDTQYF. In DNA form, the CDR3 reads TGCGCCAGCAGCCCCATGGGTACTAGCACAGATACGCAGTATTTT.

Of note for this clone: Other DNA sequences within the sample encode an identical CDR3. This chain links TRBV9 with TRBJ2-2; D gene uncertain. The CDR3 contains 12 residues. V lost 0 bases and J 8 bases, leaving 5 bases between the germline ends. Per germline, CDR1 SGDLS and CDR2 YYNGEE. This chain's CDR3 is CASSVDRGELFF. Here the CDR3 DNA reads TGTGCCAGCAGCGTAGATCGTGGGGAGCTGTTTTTT.

This chain connects TRBV19 to TRBJ1-6; weak D call: TRBD1 (5 bases). Trimming cost V 7 bases and J 9 bases, with 19 bases left between them. The CDR3 is made up of 15 amino acids. The germline CDR1 and CDR2 sequences are LNHDA and SQIVND (reference sequence). The CDR3: CASTVTGTPSSPLHF. CDR3 nucleotide sequence: TGTGCCAGTACCGTAACCGGGACCCCAAGTTCACCCCTCCACTTT.

The chain links TRBV5-4 to TRBJ1-5; 9 positions match TRBD1. J was trimmed by 5 bases and V by 3 bases; bases with no gene match: 21. CDR1 and CDR2 (germline): SGHNT, YYREEE (reference sequence). This CDR3 is built from 20 residues. The CDR3 DNA reads as TGTGCCAGCAGCTGGGGGTTCGACAGGGGGGACCCCCCCCACGATCAGCCCCAGCATTTT. Protein: CASSWGFDRGDPPHDQPQHF.

The rearrangement links TRBV7-2 to TRBJ2-3; the match to TRBD2 covers 9 bases. The J segment lost 5 bases and the V segment lost 5 bases, leaving 11 bases of the junction unmatched. The CDR3 is 16 residues long. Germline lookup yields CDR1 SGHTA and CDR2 FQGNSA. In DNA, the CDR3 is TGTGCCAGCAGCGTCCTTAGCGGGGGCCGGCGAGATACGCAGTATTTT. It is translated as CASSVLSGGRRDTQYF.

The genes are TRBV6-5 and TRBJ1-5; a possible D gene is TRBD1 (6 bases). This CDR3 comprises 14 residues. Germline V CDR1 and CDR2: MNHEY, SVGAGI. Trimming took off 6 bases at V and 2 bases at J, with 11 bases between the two ends. CDR3 sequence (DNA): TGTGCCAGCAGGCTACAGGGAGGCAATCAGCCCCAGCATTTT. It translates to CASRLQGGNQPQHF.

This rearrangement joins TRBV28 to TRBJ2-7; the D is unclear. This CDR3 comprises 14 residues. The V gene lost 4 bases and the J gene lost 3 bases, with 13 bases spanning the gap. Germline assignment: CDR1 MDHEN and CDR2 SYDVKM. CDR3: CASSWSGLHYEQYF. The CDR3 DNA follows: TGTGCCAGCAGTTGGTCAGGTTTACACTACGAGCAGTACTTC.

This sequence joins TRBV5-1 and TRBJ1-1; 8 nucleotides match TRBD1. Germline loops: CDR1 SGHRS, CDR2 YFSETQ. Unmatched junction bases numbered 8, after V lost 2 bases and J lost 5 bases. The CDR3 runs to 15 residues. Written as DNA, the CDR3 is TGCGCCAGCAGCTTCACTCAGGGGGCCGGGACTGAAGCTTTCTTT. Translating it yields CASSFTQGAGTEAFF.

The chain has TRBV27 and TRBJ1-2; the D gene is possibly TRBD1 (6 bases). CDR1 is MNHEY, CDR2 SMNVEV, per germline (reference sequence). The V end lost 0 bases, the J end lost 3 bases, and 17 bases lay between the germline ends. CDR3 size: 17 residues. The CDR3 spells CASSLSLQIGGDYGYTF. CDR3 DNA: TGTGCCAGCAGTTTATCTCTCCAAATAGGGGGTGACTATGGCTACACCTTC.

The V gene is TRBV20-1, the J gene TRBJ2-1; 11 bases agree with TRBD2. This CDR3 is built from 15 residues. CDR1 and CDR2 from the germline V gene are DFQATT and SNEGSKA (reference sequence). The V segment lost 3 bases and the J segment 4 bases; nucleotides outside the gene matches: 5. The CDR3: CSASRLAGRYNEQFF. The DNA for the CDR3 is TGCAGTGCTAGTAGACTAGCGGGGCGGTACAATGAGCAGTTCTTC.

Only a few counts were recorded for this clone. The chain is built from TRBV27 and TRBJ1-1; the match to TRBD1 covers 9 bases. The CDR3 is made up of 18 amino acids. The V gene's germline CDR1 is MNHEY and CDR2 SMNVEV (reference sequence). J gave up 0 bases and V 5 bases, and 13 bases lay outside the gene matches. CDR3 in DNA: TGTGCCAGCAGTAAGACAGGGGGTCGGTTTGGCCTGAACACTGAAGCTTTCTTT. Its protein product is CASSKTGGRFGLNTEAFF.

This chain connects TRBV27 to TRBJ1-1; no definite D call. Germline values: CDR1 MNHEY, CDR2 SMNVEV (reference sequence). The CDR3 extends over 11 amino acids. The V end lost 3 bases, the J end lost 7 bases, and 6 bases lay between the germline ends. The chain's CDR3 is CASSFSGEAFF. The DNA of the CDR3 is TGTGCCAGCAGTTTTAGCGGTGAAGCTTTCTTT.

The chain joins TRBV7-9 to TRBJ1-1; unclear D gene. CDR1 and CDR2 from the germline V gene are SEHNR and FQNEAQ (reference sequence). V was clipped by 5 bases and J by 1 base, with 17 bases between them. This CDR3 region has 16 residues. This chain's CDR3 is CASSQTSGYPNTEAFF. In DNA form, the CDR3 reads TGTGCCAGCAGCCAAACGTCAGGATACCCGAACACTGAAGCTTTCTTT.

This clone has only one observation. The V and J genes are TRBV19 and TRBJ2-2; D unclear. CDR1 LNHDA and CDR2 SQIVND come from the germline V gene (reference sequence). V shed 7 bases and J shed 0 bases, with 15 bases lying between them. This CDR3 contains 16 residues. The CDR3 loop is CASTPWANTNTGELFF. CDR3 DNA: TGTGCCAGTACCCCCTGGGCGAATACGAACACCGGGGAGCTGTTTTTT.

The chain joins TRBV7-2 to TRBJ2-7; the D gene is possibly TRBD1 (6 bases). V was shortened by 5 bases and J by 0 bases, with 11 bases between the two germline ends. The CDR3 is made up of 14 amino acids. Germline V CDR1 and CDR2: SGHTA, FQGNSA. CDR3 region: CASSPGHYSYEQYF. The CDR3 DNA follows: TGTGCCAGCAGCCCGGGACACTACTCCTACGAGCAGTACTTC. The full variable domain, rest sourced from reference TRBV7-2 and TRBJ2-7, is GAGVSQSPSNKVTEKGKDVELRCDPISGHTALYWYRQSLGQGLEFLIYFQGNSAPDKSGLPSDRFSAERTGGSVSTLTIQRTQQEDSAVYLCASSPGHYSYEQYFGPGTRLTVT.

This clone was counted a single time. The chain couples TRBV19 to TRBJ1-3, with D unresolved. CDR3 length: 15 residues. From germline, CDR1 is LNHDA and CDR2 SQIVND (reference sequence). Trimming took 9 bases from V and 4 from J, leaving 19 bases between them. CDR3 protein: CASSEGLESGNTIYF. The CDR3, as DNA: TGTGCCAGCTCCGAAGGGTTAGAATCCGGAAACACCATATATTTT.

This chain joins TRBV7-6 and TRBJ2-5, with D tentatively TRBD1 (5 bases). Trimming left V 4 bases short and J 3 bases short, with 18 bases between. From germline, CDR1 is SGHVS and CDR2 FNYEAQ. This CDR3 spans 16 amino acids. CDR3 sequence reads: CASSSVVAGWKETQYF. In DNA form, the CDR3 reads TGTGCCAGCAGCTCAGTCGTGGCAGGGTGGAAAGAGACCCAGTACTTC.

The genes are TRBV28 and TRBJ1-4; D is unresolved. V was pared by 4 bases and J by 8 bases, with 17 bases between. The CDR3 covers 15 residues. Germline V CDR1 and CDR2: MDHEN, SYDVKM. CDR3 amino acids: CASSSIGSRGEKLFF. The CDR3 DNA reads TGTGCCAGCAGTTCTATCGGGTCACGGGGAGAAAAACTGTTTTTT.

This chain connects TRBV6-5 to TRBJ1-3; D call uncertain. CDR3 size: 13 residues. The V end was cut by 4 bases, the J end by 0 bases, with 4 bases between. Per the germline V gene, CDR1 is MNHEY and CDR2 is SVGAGI. CDR3 protein: CASSSSSGNTIYF. The DNA of the CDR3 is TGTGCCAGCAGTTCGAGCTCTGGAAACACCATATATTTT.

The J gene is TRBJ2-5, the V gene TRBV20-1; no clear D gene. The CDR3 consists of 11 residues. The ends were cut back, 0 bases at V and 5 bases at J, with 4 bases in the middle. Germline V gene sequence: CDR1 DFQATT, CDR2 SNEGSKA (reference sequence). This CDR3 is CSARDRETQYF. In DNA, the CDR3 is TGCAGTGCTAGAGATAGGGAGACCCAGTACTTC.

V is TRBV20-1 and J is TRBJ1-2; D not certain. From germline, CDR1 is DFQATT and CDR2 SNEGSKA (reference sequence). The CDR3 loop spans 12 amino acids. V lost 3 bases, J lost 3 bases, and 8 bases lay in between. The CDR3 sequence: CSASSGDYGYTF. The DNA for the CDR3 is TGCAGTGCTAGTAGTGGGGACTATGGCTACACCTTC.

This clone was seen a few times. The rearrangement joins TRBV27 to TRBJ1-2, with a tentative D call TRBD1 (5 bases). Trimming cost V 7 bases and J 4 bases, with 13 bases left between them. The CDR3 has 13 amino acids. Germline V CDR1 and CDR2: MNHEY, SMNVEV (reference sequence). As DNA, the CDR3 is TGTGCCAGCACTCCCACAGGAGGCTATGGCTACACCTTC. It is translated as CASTPTGGYGYTF.